The present TCR beta chain was sequenced within a study of blood T cell repertoires in COVID-19. Original data processing: Using reference gene primer amplification, nucleated cell counts were estimated. The repertoire was sequenced with immunoSEQ multiplex PCR; TCRdb's copy has only in-frame clones and lacks some. D and trimming come from the DNA, and the V and J calls and clone size come from that table. The table lists fewer than 150,000 clones, approximately 85% of them singletons. The germline V gene encodes CDR1 SGHNT and CDR2 YYREEE (reference sequence). V dropped 9 bases and J dropped 1 base, with 8 bases sitting between them. The CDR3 spans 13 residues.

The receptor was isolated from a woman of 80 years or more with acute or convalescent COVID-19. The gene calls are TRBV5-4 and TRBJ2-6; D uncertain. The specimen was peripheral blood. The CDR3 DNA follows: TGTGCCATACACCCATCTGGGGCCAACGTCCTGACTTTC. Its translation is CAIHPSGANVLTF.